This T cell receptor (beta chain) was profiled in a study of PD-1 blockade in classical Hodgkin lymphoma. Trimming took off 5 bases at V and 7 bases at J, with 18 bases between the two ends. The CDR3 contains 16 residues. Germline-derived CDR1 and CDR2 are SGHVS and FNYEAQ. Method: immunoSEQ multiplex PCR; TCRdb's copy keeps in-frame clones and lacks some. The sample yields some 30,000 clones, roughly three quarters seen once. Each patient experienced a relapse that followed autologous stem cell transplantation, and brentuximab vedotin exposure varied. This material consisted of peripheral blood mononuclear cells (PBMCs), taken before the second cycle of nivolumab. V is TRBV7-6 and J is TRBJ1-6; D is ambiguous. The clonotype comes from a human donor with classical Hodgkin lymphoma. CDR3 loop: CASSRWSEMKNSPLHF. CDR3 in DNA: TGTGCCAGCAGCCGATGGTCAGAAATGAAGAATTCACCCCTCCACTTT.